The T cell receptor beta chain described here comes from a study of blood T cell repertoires in COVID-19. For the study at large: PBMCs, B-cell-depleted T cells, or T cells provided the cDNA or gDNA that made up the material.

This CDR3 comprises 14 residues. The V gene end was trimmed by 2 bases and the J gene end by 3 bases; junction bases not matched to a gene: 0. In germline, CDR1 is SGHTA, CDR2 FQGNSA. Only in-frame clones appear in the TCRdb table, and some are missing; sequencing was by immunoSEQ multiplex PCR. The table lists about 120,000 clones, 80% to 90% of them singletons, with approximately 19% in the top ten. This clone is a singleton in its sample. The source material was peripheral blood. The source of this sequence is a human donor with acute or convalescent COVID-19. The donor label of this sample is uncertain. This chain connects TRBV7-2 to TRBJ2-2; 7 nucleotides match TRBD1. The CDR3 sequence is CASSLTGDTGELFF. In DNA, the CDR3 is TGTGCCAGCAGCTTAACAGGGGACACCGGGGAGCTGTTTTTT.